This T cell receptor (beta chain) was sequenced for a study of beta chain features in type 1 diabetes. In the study overall: Patients were similar to healthy donors in age and gender (as well as in cell yields).

Study results and caveats: For patients and controls alike, PCR might favor shorter templates to the same degree. Among patients with Type 1 diabetes, TCRB CDR3s were moderately but significantly shorter in every one of the four CD4+ subsets. The naive, central memory and Treg TCRB repertoires of patients appeared to be more similar to one another than those of healthy donors.

Expressed TCRB transcripts were sequenced, since all the RNA that had been isolated was reverse transcribed. TCRdb's table, derived via immunoSEQ multiplex PCR, lists solely in-frame clones and lacks some. Among over 600,000 clones listed, around 12% were seen once. Remarks on this clone: No antigen is known for it.

By way of CD45RO/CCR7/CD25/CD127/CD95/CD27, the CD4+ regulatory, stem cell-like memory, central memory and naive cells were sorted. The source of this sequence is a man aged 25-45 years with type 1 diabetes. The material sequenced was naive CD4+ T cells from blood.

CDR3 coding DNA: TGTGCCAGCAGCTTTAGGACAGGGAGAGAGACCCAGTACTTC. Protein: CASSFRTGRETQYF. The chain is built from TRBV9 and TRBJ2-5, with TRBD1 matching 8 bases. The J segment lost 4 bases and the V segment lost 4 bases, leaving 6 bases of the junction unmatched. This CDR3 is 14 amino acids long. Per the germline V gene, CDR1 is SGDLS and CDR2 is YYNGEE.